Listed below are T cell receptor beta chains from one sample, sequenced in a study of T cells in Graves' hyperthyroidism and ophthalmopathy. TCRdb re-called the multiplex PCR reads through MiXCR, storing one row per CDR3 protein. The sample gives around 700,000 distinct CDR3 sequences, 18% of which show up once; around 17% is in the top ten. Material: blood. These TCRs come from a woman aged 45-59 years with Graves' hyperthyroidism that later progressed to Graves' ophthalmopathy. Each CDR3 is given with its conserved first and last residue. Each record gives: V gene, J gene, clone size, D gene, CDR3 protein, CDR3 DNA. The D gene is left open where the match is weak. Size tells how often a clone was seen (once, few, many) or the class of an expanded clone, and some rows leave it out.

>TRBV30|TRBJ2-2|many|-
CAWSVGAGELFF
TGTGCCTGGAGTGTTGGTGCCGGGGAGCTGTTTTTT
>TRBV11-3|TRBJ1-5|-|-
CASTNGGHKPGISNQPQHF
TGTGCCAGCACCAACGGGGGACATAAGCCGGGCATTAGCAATCAGCCCCAGCATTTT
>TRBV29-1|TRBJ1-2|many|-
CSVETGLYGYTF
TGCAGCGTTGAAACCGGTCTCTATGGCTACACCTTC
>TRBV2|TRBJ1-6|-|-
CASSQLGAGSSYNSPLHF
TGTGCCAGCAGCCAACTGGGGGCAGGGAGCTCCTATAATTCACCCCTCCACTTT
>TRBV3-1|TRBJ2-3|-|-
CASSQDQGELGGQYF
TGTGCCAGCAGCCAAGATCAAGGGGAACTAGGTGGGCAGTATTTT
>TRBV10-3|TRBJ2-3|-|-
CAITPGLATDTQYF
TGTGCCATCACTCCGGGACTTGCCACAGATACGCAGTATTTT
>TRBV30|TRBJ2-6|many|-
CAWTGSGANVLTF
TGTGCCTGGACAGGCTCTGGGGCCAACGTCCTGACTTTC
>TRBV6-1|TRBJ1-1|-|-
CASTLFVGQNINTEAFF
TGTGCCAGCACCCTTTTCGTCGGACAGAACATAAACACTGAAGCTTTCTTT
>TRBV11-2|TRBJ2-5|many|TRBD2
CASSLDLSGGAETQYF
TGTGCCAGCAGCTTAGATCTTAGCGGGGGGGCGGAGACCCAGTACTTC
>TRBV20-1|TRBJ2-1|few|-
CSARDATLRSRNEQFF
TGCAGTGCTAGAGATGCGACATTACGGTCTCGCAATGAGCAGTTCTTC
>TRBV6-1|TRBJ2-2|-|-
CASRKGPNTGELFF
TGTGCCAGCAGAAAGGGGCCGAACACCGGGGAGCTGTTTTTT
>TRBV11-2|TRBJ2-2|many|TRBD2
CASSTLLGRANTGELFF
TGTGCCAGCAGCACACTACTTGGGAGGGCCAACACCGGGGAGCTGTTTTTT
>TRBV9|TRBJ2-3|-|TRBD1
CASSAQGSDTQYF
TGTGCCAGCAGCGCACAGGGGTCAGATACGCAGTATTTT
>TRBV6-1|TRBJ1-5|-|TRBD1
CASSTRQGGDQPQHF
TGTGCCAGCAGCACGAGACAGGGGGGCGATCAGCCCCAGCATTTT
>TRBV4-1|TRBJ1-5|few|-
CASSQVAEYQPQHF
TGCGCCAGCAGCCAAGTTGCTGAGTATCAGCCCCAGCATTTT
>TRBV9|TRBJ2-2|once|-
CASSVTQGQGRTGELFF
TGTGCCAGCAGCGTAACTCAGGGGCAGGGTAGGACCGGGGAGCTGTTTTTT
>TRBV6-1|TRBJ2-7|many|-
CASSSIRGLDSSYEQYF
TGTGCCAGCAGTTCGATCCGGGGCCTTGATAGCTCCTACGAGCAGTACTTC